This T cell receptor beta chain was profiled in a study of CD8 T cells in ankylosing spondylitis. This clonotype occurred many times. One entry per CDR3 protein results from TCRdb running MiXCR on the 5' RACE reads. This table holds about 130,000 distinct CDR3 sequences, roughly a tenth found once. The source is a male donor with ankylosing spondylitis or in good health (not recorded which). Sequencing was performed on blood, either unsorted or a sorted T cell fraction (not recorded which).

As DNA, the CDR3 is TGTGCCACCAGCAGAGATTTTGGGGTTCGTACGCAGTATTTT. It encodes CATSRDFGVRTQYF. This chain connects TRBV15 to TRBJ2-3; D is unresolved. The CDR3 covers 14 residues. V lost 0 bases to trimming and J lost 8 bases, with 12 bases between them. Germline values: CDR1 LNHNV, CDR2 YYDKDF (reference sequence).